This entry lists 22 T cell receptor beta chains sequenced from one sample in a study of blood T cell repertoires in COVID-19. Generated by immunoSEQ multiplex PCR, the TCRdb table keeps only in-frame clones and is missing some. The table includes about 45,000 clones, 70% to 90% detected once. Sequenced: peripheral blood. These TCRs come from a man between 50 and 59 years old with active COVID-19.

The CDR3 region is CASSLAELAEWGGAQYF. CDR3 in DNA: TGTGCCAGCAGCTTGGCCGAGTTAGCGGAGTGGGGTGGGGCCCAGTACTTC. The chain couples TRBV5-4 to TRBJ2-5; a weak D match, TRBD2 (6 bases). Trimming pared 0 bases from V and 9 bases from J, leaving 24 bases between. In germline, CDR1 is SGHNT, CDR2 YYREEE (reference sequence). The CDR3 loop spans 17 amino acids.

The rearrangement uses TRBV4-1 and TRBJ2-2, with 10 bases matching TRBD2. Germline lookup yields CDR1 MGHRA and CDR2 YSYEKL. Germline trimming cut 0 bases from V and 5 bases from J; bases unmatched to any gene: 6. This CDR3 is 17 amino acids long. The CDR3, as DNA: TGCGCCAGCAGCCAAGAGGCTAGCGGGAGAAGGACCGGGGAGCTGTTTTTT. It encodes CASSQEASGRRTGELFF.

This sequence joins TRBV5-5 and TRBJ1-5; 9 nucleotides agree with TRBD1. Per the germline V gene, CDR1 is SGHKS and CDR2 is YYEKEE (reference sequence). The CDR3 is 16 residues long. V shed 4 bases and J 2 bases; nucleotides not matched to a gene: 7. Written as DNA, the CDR3 is TGTGCCAGCAGCCCCCCGGGACAGGGAGGCAATCAGCCCCAGCATTTT. Translation gives CASSPPGQGGNQPQHF.

This clone was observed a single time. The chain employs TRBV29-1 and TRBJ1-1; maybe TRBD1 (5 bases). Trimming stripped 7 bases from V and 10 bases from J, with 13 bases between. The germline gives CDR1 SQVTM, CDR2 ANQGSEA. The CDR3 covers 10 residues. CDR3 sequence: CSAEAGRAFF. Here the CDR3 DNA reads TGCAGCGCCGAGGCGGGACGAGCTTTCTTT.

The chain carries TRBV18 and TRBJ1-5, with 9 bases matching TRBD1. Germline CDR1 is KGHSH and CDR2 is LQKENI. Trimming at V came to 3 bases and at J to 4 bases, leaving 4 bases not matched to a gene. The CDR3 has 15 amino acids. In DNA form, the CDR3 reads TGTGCCAGCTCACCGGGGGACAGGGAGAATCAGCCCCAGCATTTT. Translating gives CASSPGDRENQPQHF.

The chain links TRBV12-3 or TRBV12-4 to TRBJ1-1; 7 bases line up with TRBD1. V lost 8 bases to trimming and J lost 3 bases; unmatched junction nucleotides: 3. This CDR3 contains 12 residues. The CDR3 DNA sequence: TGTGCCAGCGGTGACAGGGACACTGAAGCTTTCTTT. Amino acid sequence: CASGDRDTEAFF.

The chain uses TRBV5-1 and TRBJ2-3; TRBD1 might be the D (5 bases). V was clipped by 0 bases and J by 2 bases, with 13 bases between them. CDR3 length equals 16 residues. Per the germline V gene, CDR1 is SGHRS and CDR2 is YFSETQ. CDR3 sequence reads: CASSLDGRTTTDTQYF. In DNA form, the CDR3 reads TGCGCCAGCAGCTTGGACGGGCGGACAACCACAGATACGCAGTATTTT.

The gene calls are TRBV20-1 and TRBJ1-6; 9 bases align to TRBD1. Germline-derived CDR1 and CDR2 are DFQATT and SNEGSKA (reference sequence). The CDR3 has 14 amino acids. The V and J ends lost 3 bases and 7 bases, in that order; junction bases with no gene match: 4. CDR3 sequence (DNA): TGCAGTGCTAGTGGGACAGGGAAAAATTCACCCCTCCACTTT. Translating gives CSASGTGKNSPLHF.

The rearrangement joins TRBV15 to TRBJ2-5; 9 bases line up with TRBD1. The CDR3 runs to 16 residues. Germline trimming cut 0 bases from V and 5 bases from J; bases unmatched to any gene: 7. Germline CDR1 is LNHNV and CDR2 is YYDKDF (reference sequence). CDR3 in amino acids: CATSRDAQGAWETQYF. The CDR3 DNA sequence: TGTGCCACCAGCAGAGATGCACAGGGGGCTTGGGAGACCCAGTACTTC.

The chain combines TRBV10-2 with TRBJ2-1; 11 bases are a match to TRBD2. The CDR3 sequence is 18 residues long. With V trimmed by 7 bases and J by 2 bases, 13 bases remained unmatched. Germline CDR1 and CDR2: WSHSY and SAAADI. The CDR3 nucleotides are TGCGCCAGCATTTTAGAGACTAGCGGGACTGCCCCCTACAATGAGCAGTTCTTC. It translates to CASILETSGTAPYNEQFF.

The chain combines TRBV29-1 with TRBJ2-6, with D maybe TRBD1 (5 bases). This CDR3 spans 16 amino acids. With 4 bases removed from V and 0 bases from J, the gap between germline ends came to 13 bases. Germline CDR1 SQVTM, CDR2 ANQGSEA. CDR3 residues: CSVGPGPSSGANVLTF. The CDR3 nucleotides read TGCAGCGTTGGTCCAGGGCCTAGCTCTGGGGCCAACGTCCTGACTTTC.

This chain connects TRBV5-4 to TRBJ2-5, with TRBD2 as a possible D gene (5 bases). The CDR3 extends over 14 amino acids. The V and J ends lost 1 base and 4 bases respectively, with 11 bases between them. Germline assignment: CDR1 SGHNT and CDR2 YYREEE (reference sequence). This chain's CDR3 is CASSLTRGRETQYF. The CDR3 DNA sequence: TGTGCCAGCAGCTTGACTCGGGGTCGAGAGACCCAGTACTTC.

The V gene is TRBV4-3, the J gene TRBJ2-1; D gene ambiguous. In germline, CDR1 is LGHNA, CDR2 YSLEER. The CDR3 extends over 16 amino acids. V was clipped by 0 bases and J by 0 bases, with 9 bases between them. The CDR3 sequence is CASSQDAPSSYNEQFF. The DNA of the CDR3 is TGCGCCAGCAGCCAAGATGCCCCGAGCTCCTACAATGAGCAGTTCTTC.

The V gene is TRBV6-5, the J gene TRBJ2-7; TRBD1 aligns across 7 bases. This CDR3 has 15 amino acids. V shed 2 bases, J shed 3 bases, and the junction held 7 bases outside the gene matches. Per germline, CDR1 MNHEY and CDR2 SVGAGI. In DNA, the CDR3 is TGTGCCAGCAGTTACAAAGGGACAGCAAACTACGAGCAGTACTTC. This translates into CASSYKGTANYEQYF.

J is TRBJ2-5 and V is TRBV5-1; 16 nucleotides agree with TRBD2. This CDR3 has 17 residues. CDR1 is SGHRS and CDR2 is YFSETQ in the germline V gene. V lost 3 bases and J lost 5; bases outside the gene matches: 7. CDR3 in amino acids: CASSSGLAGGRSETQYF. DNA of the CDR3: TGCGCCAGCAGCTCGGGACTAGCGGGGGGGCGATCGGAGACCCAGTACTTC.

The rearrangement joins TRBV9 to TRBJ2-7; 9 bases match TRBD1. This CDR3 is built from 16 residues. Trimming removed 0 bases from V and 4 bases from J; junction bases left unmatched: 8. Germline CDR1 reads SGDLS; CDR2 reads YYNGEE. The CDR3 region has the DNA TGTGCCAGCAGCGTAGAAGCCGGGACAGGGACTTACGAGCAGTACTTC. As protein: CASSVEAGTGTYEQYF.

The rearrangement uses TRBV5-4 and TRBJ2-7, with 7 bases matching TRBD2. This CDR3 spans 14 amino acids. The junction had 7 bases not matched to a gene; V was cut back by 4 bases and J by 3 bases. Germline CDR1 reads SGHNT; CDR2 reads YYREEE (reference sequence). This CDR3 is CASSVSGTIYEQYF. For the CDR3, the DNA is TGTGCCAGCAGCGTATCCGGGACTATCTACGAGCAGTACTTC.

The J gene is TRBJ2-7, the V gene TRBV5-1; tentatively, D is TRBD1 (6 bases). The CDR3 is made up of 15 amino acids. V lost 4 bases and J lost 0, with 14 bases in between. Germline V CDR1 and CDR2: SGHRS, YFSETQ. CDR3 nucleotides: TGCGCCAGCAGCCCAGGGGTTTACAGCTCCTACGAGCAGTACTTC. It is translated as CASSPGVYSSYEQYF.

CDR3 in amino acids: CASSDRTGRQETQYF. The DNA for the CDR3 is TGTGCCAGCAGTGACAGGACAGGGCGCCAAGAGACCCAGTACTTC. This chain joins TRBV2 and TRBJ2-5; TRBD1 agrees at 8 bases. From germline, CDR1 is SNHLY and CDR2 FYNNEI. V lost 3 bases, J lost 1 base, and 4 bases stayed unmatched. The CDR3 length is 15 residues.

This chain links TRBV3-1 (or the pseudogene TRBV3-2) with TRBJ2-1; D may be TRBD2 (6 bases). This CDR3 contains 13 residues. Germline V CDR1 and CDR2: LGHDT, YNNKEL (reference sequence). The V gene lost 4 bases and the J gene lost 9 bases, with 13 bases spanning the gap. The CDR3 nucleotides are TGTGCCAGCAGCCTAACCTATAGCGGTGAGCAGTTCTTC. Its translation is CASSLTYSGEQFF.

The chain employs TRBV10-3 and TRBJ2-2; 7 positions match TRBD1. V dropped 5 bases and J dropped 4; count of bases not matched to a gene: 10. The germline V gene has CDR1 ENHRY and CDR2 SYGVKD. This CDR3 is built from 16 residues. The chain's CDR3 is CAISNQGQDSTGELFF. The CDR3, as DNA: TGTGCCATCAGTAACCAAGGACAGGACAGCACCGGGGAGCTGTTTTTT.

The rearrangement uses TRBV5-1 and TRBJ2-7; 8 nucleotides agree with TRBD2. Germline V gene data show CDR1 as SGHRS and CDR2 as YFSETQ. J was trimmed by 3 bases and V by 0 bases; bases with no gene match: 5. CDR3 length: 15 amino acids. CDR3 bases: TGCGCCAGCAGCTTGGTTCCTAGCGGGCTCTACGAGCAGTACTTC. Protein: CASSLVPSGLYEQYF.